This passage covers 23 T cell receptor beta chains from one sample sequenced in a study of cytomegalovirus exposure and HLA in healthy donors. Here immunoSEQ multiplex PCR was the method, and the copy in TCRdb shows in-frame clones only, minus some. The data show roughly 120,000 clones, with roughly 93% seen just once and roughly 1.2% held by the top ten. Sample: PBMCs. The receptors were gathered from a woman in her late teens or twenties in good health and CMV-seronegative.

This rearrangement joins TRBV18 to TRBJ2-5; D is undetermined. The germline V gene has CDR1 KGHSH and CDR2 LQKENI. CDR3 length equals 14 residues. The V and J ends lost 6 bases and 1 base respectively, with 12 bases between them. The DNA of the CDR3 is TGTGCCAGCTCTAGGAGTGGTGGCCAAGAGACCCAGTACTTC. It codes for CASSRSGGQETQYF.

J is TRBJ2-5 and V is TRBV9; D unresolved. CDR1 is SGDLS, CDR2 YYNGEE, per germline. This CDR3 has 13 amino acids. V was shortened by 4 bases and J by 1 base, with 8 bases between the two germline ends. For the CDR3, the DNA is TGTGCCAGCAGCATACAACCCCAAGAGACCCAGTACTTC. It translates to CASSIQPQETQYF.

The CDR3 coding sequence is TGTGCCAGCAGCCGACCGCAGACGGCGGACACCATATATTTT. Residues: CASSRPQTADTIYF. The chain recombines TRBV11-2 with TRBJ1-3; D gene unclear. The CDR3 has 14 residues. CDR1 is SGHAT, CDR2 FQNNGV, per germline. Trimming pared 5 bases from V and 8 bases from J, leaving 16 bases between.

This chain uses TRBV29-1 with TRBJ1-2; D remains unclear. With 2 bases removed from V and 7 bases from J, the gap between germline ends came to 11 bases. The CDR3 spans 12 residues. The V gene's germline CDR1 is SQVTM and CDR2 ANQGSEA. DNA for the CDR3: TGCAGCGTTGAAACGCCAGGAGGTGGCTACACCTTC. It yields the protein CSVETPGGGYTF.

This sequence joins TRBV27 and TRBJ2-1; no clear D gene. CDR1 is MNHEY and CDR2 is SMNVEV in the germline V gene (reference sequence). V was shortened by 6 bases and J by 4 bases, with 4 bases between the two germline ends. The CDR3 length is 11 residues. The CDR3 protein is CASSLYNEQFF. In nucleotides, the CDR3 is TGTGCCAGCAGCCTTTACAATGAGCAGTTCTTC.

This sequence joins TRBV7-7 and TRBJ2-3; TRBD1 aligns across 7 bases. Germline CDR1 reads SSHAT; CDR2 reads FNYEAQ (reference sequence). The V and J ends lost 0 bases and 5 bases, in that order; junction bases with no gene match: 5. This CDR3 comprises 15 residues. The CDR3 region has the DNA TGTGCCAGCAGCTTAGCCGCCGACAGGGTAGATACGCAGTATTTT. Residues: CASSLAADRVDTQYF.

The chain carries TRBV19 and TRBJ2-1, with D possibly TRBD2 on 6 matching bases. This CDR3 contains 12 residues. Trimming shortened V by 5 bases and J by 9 bases, and 11 bases separated the two germline ends. Germline lookup yields CDR1 LNHDA and CDR2 SQIVND (reference sequence). This chain's CDR3 is CASSAGTREQFF. CDR3 DNA: TGTGCCAGTAGTGCCGGGACTCGTGAGCAGTTCTTC.

V gene TRBV6-1 combines with J gene TRBJ2-1; 13 bases align to TRBD2. Germline V gene lookup returns CDR1 MNHNS and CDR2 SASEGT. The CDR3 consists of 15 residues. The J segment lost 4 bases and the V segment lost 4 bases, leaving 1 base of the junction unmatched. The CDR3: CASSVLAGGYNEQFF. The CDR3 DNA is TGTGCCAGCAGTGTACTAGCGGGAGGGTACAATGAGCAGTTCTTC.

The J gene is TRBJ2-1, the V gene TRBV5-1, with 11 nucleotides matching TRBD1. CDR1 is SGHRS and CDR2 is YFSETQ in the germline V gene. With 9 bases clipped from V and 9 bases from J, the junction kept 17 bases outside the gene matches. The CDR3 consists of 16 residues. CDR3 coding DNA: TGCGCCACCACACGGACAGGGGGCGCGAGGGGGAGTGAGCAGTTCTTC. Encoded protein: CATTRTGGARGSEQFF.

The chain uses TRBV30 and TRBJ2-1; 8 bases line up with TRBD2. The CDR3 consists of 11 residues. In germline, CDR1 is GTSNPN, CDR2 SVGIG (reference sequence). Trimming removed 2 bases from V and 12 bases from J; junction bases left unmatched: 3. CDR3 bases: TGTGCCTGGAGTCGGGGGGGAGGGCAGTTCTTC. Protein sequence: CAWSRGGGQFF.

The chain is built from TRBV27 and TRBJ1-1; 8 bases fit TRBD1. The CDR3 sequence is 14 residues long. After removal of 7 bases from V and 1 base from J, the junction contained 5 bases not matched to a gene. Germline lookup yields CDR1 MNHEY and CDR2 SMNVEV (reference sequence). CDR3 sequence: CASKKTGGNTEAFF. Here the CDR3 DNA reads TGTGCCAGCAAGAAAACAGGGGGGAACACTGAAGCTTTCTTT.

The V gene is TRBV9, the J gene TRBJ2-2; 8 bases line up with TRBD1. With 5 bases clipped from V and 1 base from J, the junction kept 10 bases outside the gene matches. The CDR3 loop spans 17 amino acids. Germline values: CDR1 SGDLS, CDR2 YYNGEE. CDR3 nucleotide sequence: TGTGCCAGCAGTGATCGACGACAGGGGCGGAACACCGGGGAGCTGTTTTTT. This encodes CASSDRRQGRNTGELFF.

This sequence joins TRBV5-1 and TRBJ2-7; tentative D call: TRBD1 (5 bases). Germline V CDR1 and CDR2: SGHRS, YFSETQ. The CDR3 runs 14 residues. Trimming removed 5 bases at V and 8 bases at J, with 20 bases between. In DNA, the CDR3 is TGCGCCAGCAGTCTCACAGGCGCCTTTGTCCAGCAGTACTTC. It yields the protein CASSLTGAFVQQYF.

The chain recombines TRBV27 with TRBJ2-7, with TRBD1 matching 7 bases. The germline V gene has CDR1 MNHEY and CDR2 SMNVEV (reference sequence). There are 15 residues in the CDR3. Trimming removed 4 bases from V and 2 bases from J; junction bases left unmatched: 8. The CDR3 loop reads CASSSPRQGPYEQYF. CDR3 bases: TGTGCCAGCAGTTCCCCTCGACAGGGCCCCTACGAGCAGTACTTC.

The chain joins TRBV7-2 to TRBJ1-1; D is perhaps TRBD1 (5 bases). The germline V and J ends were trimmed by 5 bases and 3 bases, with 22 bases remaining between them. Per germline, CDR1 SGHTA and CDR2 FQGNSA. The CDR3 is 17 residues long. The CDR3 bases are TGTGCCAGCAGCAACAACGGCGGGGCCCTTTGGGACACTGAAGCTTTCTTT. This codes for CASSNNGGALWDTEAFF.

The chain recombines TRBV27 with TRBJ2-3; no definite D call. Per the germline V gene, CDR1 is MNHEY and CDR2 is SMNVEV (reference sequence). The CDR3 has 16 residues. Trimming took 5 bases from V and 0 from J, leaving 15 bases between them. CDR3 bases: TGTGCCAGCAGTAGCCCGGCGGCAGACAGCACAGATACGCAGTATTTT. Its translation: CASSSPAADSTDTQYF.

The V gene is TRBV7-2, the J gene TRBJ1-1, with TRBD1 matching 9 bases. V gave up 5 bases and J gave up 12 bases; unmatched junction bases: 10. The CDR3 covers 13 residues. Per germline, CDR1 SGHTA and CDR2 FQGNSA. CDR3 region: CASSRQGGYWTFF. CDR3 sequence (DNA): TGTGCCAGCAGCCGACAGGGGGGTTATTGGACTTTCTTT.

This chain joins TRBV5-1 and TRBJ2-7; 7 nucleotides line up with TRBD2. The germline CDR1 and CDR2 sequences are SGHRS and YFSETQ. V lost 2 bases to trimming and J lost 5 bases; unmatched junction nucleotides: 7. The CDR3 has 14 amino acids. The CDR3 reads CASSFDAGVNEQYF. In DNA, the CDR3 is TGCGCCAGCAGCTTTGACGCGGGGGTCAACGAGCAGTACTTC.

This sequence joins TRBV25-1 and TRBJ1-1, with 10 nucleotides matching TRBD1. The CDR3 runs to 15 residues. The germline gives CDR1 MGHDK, CDR2 SYGVNS. V shed 4 bases, J shed 1 base, and the junction held 3 bases outside the gene matches. Here the CDR3 reads CASSAWTGGNTEAFF. CDR3 DNA: TGTGCCAGCAGTGCCTGGACAGGGGGGAACACTGAAGCTTTCTTT.

The rearrangement links TRBV28 to TRBJ1-5; 8 nucleotides line up with TRBD1. Germline CDR1 MDHEN, CDR2 SYDVKM. The CDR3 loop spans 13 amino acids. V lost 7 bases to trimming and J lost 4 bases; unmatched junction nucleotides: 3. The CDR3 here is CASIGQGNQPQHF. In DNA form, the CDR3 reads TGTGCCAGCATCGGACAGGGAAATCAGCCCCAGCATTTT.

The rearrangement joins TRBV4-1 to TRBJ1-1; D is unclear. Germline CDR1 reads MGHRA; CDR2 reads YSYEKL. V lost 2 bases to trimming and J lost 6 bases, with 13 bases between them. The CDR3 consists of 14 residues. The chain's CDR3 is CASSQRLTRAEAFF. Here the CDR3 DNA reads TGCGCCAGCAGCCAACGACTCACCCGGGCTGAAGCTTTCTTT.

The chain links TRBV28 to TRBJ1-2; D uncertain. CDR1 is MDHEN, CDR2 SYDVKM, per germline. CDR3 length: 12 amino acids. The V end lost 5 bases, the J end lost 10 bases, and 14 bases lay between the germline ends. DNA for the CDR3: TGTGCCAGCAGTCCACGGGCGGGGAACTACACCTTC. It encodes CASSPRAGNYTF.

This clone was seen just once. The rearrangement joins TRBV5-6 to TRBJ2-3; the D is unclear. From germline, CDR1 is SGHDT and CDR2 YYEEEE. The CDR3 consists of 17 residues. V dropped 0 bases and J dropped 0 bases, with 14 bases sitting between them. This chain's CDR3 is CASSLDMSETSTDTQYF. Here the CDR3 DNA reads TGTGCCAGCAGCTTGGATATGTCGGAGACTAGCACAGATACGCAGTATTTT.